The 27 T cell receptor beta chains given below trace back to one sample, sequenced in a study of blood T cell repertoires in COVID-19. TCRdb's table, derived via immunoSEQ multiplex PCR, lists solely in-frame clones and lacks some. Of more than 250,000 clones in the sample, roughly 84% were seen once. Sequenced input: peripheral blood. The origin of the receptors is a man aged 45 to 65 with active or convalescent COVID-19.

The CDR3 coding sequence is TGTGCCACCACCCCACTAGCGGGGAGGACAGATACGCAGTATTTT. Translating it yields CATTPLAGRTDTQYF. The rearrangement links TRBV28 to TRBJ2-3; 10 bases are shared with TRBD2. The CDR3 extends over 15 amino acids. Germline V CDR1 and CDR2: MDHEN, SYDVKM. The V gene end was trimmed by 10 bases and the J gene end by 3 bases; junction bases not matched to a gene: 10. The full variable domain, its missing parts supplied by reference TRBV28 and TRBJ2-3, is DVKVTQSSRYLVKRTGEKVFLECVQDMDHENMFWYRQDPGLGLRLIYFSYDVKMKEKGDIPEGYSVSREKKERFSLILESASTNQTSMYLCATTPLAGRTDTQYFGPGTRLTVL.

V usage is TRBV27 and J usage is TRBJ1-4, with D unclear. Germline CDR1 and CDR2: MNHEY and SMNVEV (reference sequence). V was shortened by 6 bases and J by 14 bases, with 22 bases between the two germline ends. This CDR3 is built from 14 residues. The CDR3 bases are TGTGCCAGCAGCCCGGACTGGTTGGGAGGGTGGCTGTTTTTT. This encodes CASSPDWLGGWLFF.

This chain joins TRBV28 and TRBJ2-3, with TRBD1 as a possible D gene (5 bases). V lost 8 bases to trimming and J lost 2 bases, with 14 bases between them. This CDR3 contains 14 residues. Germline assignment: CDR1 MDHEN and CDR2 SYDVKM. The CDR3 reads CASARGRLTDTQYF. The CDR3 DNA reads as TGTGCCAGCGCAAGGGGCAGGCTCACAGATACGCAGTATTTT.

The chain employs TRBV6-6 and TRBJ1-1; D not certain. CDR1 is MNHNY and CDR2 is SVGAGI in the germline V gene (reference sequence). V lost 7 bases, J lost 1 base, and 4 bases lay in between. This CDR3 is built from 11 residues. CDR3 sequence: CASTKNTEAFF. In DNA, the CDR3 is TGTGCCAGCACTAAGAACACTGAAGCTTTCTTT.

V usage is TRBV5-1 and J usage is TRBJ2-1; 9 nucleotides match TRBD2. Unmatched junction bases numbered 6, after V lost 4 bases and J lost 7 bases. Germline V gene data show CDR1 as SGHRS and CDR2 as YFSETQ. CDR3 length equals 14 residues. CDR3 DNA: TGCGCCAGCAGCCCAGGGACTAGCCGGAATGAGCAGTTCTTC. Encoded protein: CASSPGTSRNEQFF.

The chain employs TRBV19 and TRBJ1-5, with 10 bases lining up with TRBD1. V gave up 6 bases and J gave up 3 bases; unmatched junction bases: 5. The CDR3 consists of 15 residues. Germline-derived CDR1 and CDR2 are LNHDA and SQIVND (reference sequence). CDR3 DNA sequence: TGTGCCAGTAGGAGGGACAGGGGATCCAATCAGCCCCAGCATTTT. It translates to CASRRDRGSNQPQHF.

The V call is TRBV27, the J call TRBJ2-6; 7 bases are a match to TRBD2. After removal of 2 bases from V and 0 bases from J, the junction contained 10 bases not matched to a gene. The CDR3 is 19 residues long. Germline V gene data show CDR1 as MNHEY and CDR2 as SMNVEV (reference sequence). CDR3 loop: CASSLVAGSFFSGANVLTF. The CDR3, as DNA: TGTGCCAGCAGTTTAGTAGCGGGCAGTTTCTTCTCTGGGGCCAACGTCCTGACTTTC.

This clone was counted between two and nine times. The chain recombines TRBV20-1 with TRBJ1-5; D call uncertain. Germline values: CDR1 DFQATT, CDR2 SNEGSKA (reference sequence). Trimming removed 3 bases from V and 4 bases from J, with 10 bases in between. The CDR3 contains 13 residues. CDR3 in DNA: TGCAGTGCTAGTCAAACAGTTAATCAGCCCCAGCATTTT. Translation gives CSASQTVNQPQHF.

J is TRBJ2-2 and V is TRBV6-6, with 7 bases fitting TRBD1. J lost 6 bases, V lost 4 bases, and 2 bases had no gene match. Germline V gene data show CDR1 as MNHNY and CDR2 as SVGAGI (reference sequence). The CDR3 loop spans 13 amino acids. CDR3 protein: CASSSQGAGELFF. The DNA of the CDR3 is TGTGCCAGCAGTTCCCAGGGGGCCGGGGAGCTGTTTTTT.

This clone was counted a few times. The V call is TRBV19, the J call TRBJ2-5; 7 nucleotides match TRBD2. V lost 3 bases, J lost 5 bases, and 6 bases stayed unmatched. Germline V lookup: CDR1 LNHDA, CDR2 SQIVND (reference sequence). This CDR3 has 14 amino acids. The CDR3 nucleotides are TGTGCCAGTAGTATTTCTAGCGGAGGGGAGACCCAGTACTTC. Its protein product is CASSISSGGETQYF.

This clone was found once. The V call is TRBV2, the J call TRBJ2-7, with a tentative D call TRBD2 (6 bases). The CDR3 has 15 residues. Trimming took off 1 base at V and 4 bases at J, with 14 bases between the two ends. The germline V gene encodes CDR1 SNHLY and CDR2 FYNNEI. The CDR3 DNA reads as TGTGCCAGCAGTGAAGGTGGAGGGCCGGGTTACGAGCAGTACTTC. Translating it yields CASSEGGGPGYEQYF.

The rearrangement uses TRBV19 and TRBJ1-5; no clear D. V was shortened by 4 bases and J by 3 bases, with 13 bases between the two germline ends. The CDR3 length is 15 residues. Looked up from germline, CDR1 is LNHDA and CDR2 is SQIVND (reference sequence). CDR3 amino acids: CASSTDGIHNQPQHF. Here the CDR3 DNA reads TGTGCCAGTAGTACGGACGGGATACACAATCAGCCCCAGCATTTT.

This clone was seen once. The rearrangement links TRBV2 to TRBJ2-1, with 14 nucleotides matching TRBD2. V gave up 4 bases and J gave up 13 bases; unmatched junction bases: 9. The CDR3 sequence is 15 residues long. CDR1 and CDR2 from the germline V gene are SNHLY and FYNNEI. CDR3 amino acids: CASSGTSGRSPKQFF. DNA of the CDR3: TGTGCCAGCAGTGGGACTAGCGGGAGGTCTCCGAAACAGTTCTTC.

The chain joins TRBV28 to TRBJ2-7; possibly TRBD1 for D (5 bases). Germline CDR1 and CDR2: MDHEN and SYDVKM. Between the trimmed V and J ends, which lost 6 bases and 7 bases, there was a span of 13 bases. The CDR3 is made up of 12 amino acids. The CDR3 sequence is CASSLTGEEQYF. The CDR3, as DNA: TGTGCCAGCAGCCTAACAGGCGAAGAGCAGTACTTC.

The rearrangement joins TRBV6-4 to TRBJ2-3; D is unresolved. The germline gives CDR1 MRHNA, CDR2 SNTAGT. Trimming stripped 2 bases from V and 1 base from J, with 4 bases between. CDR3 size: 13 residues. In DNA form, the CDR3 reads TGTGCCAGCAGTGACCGGGGCACAGATACGCAGTATTTT. Translating it yields CASSDRGTDTQYF.

The CDR3 is CASSVGGAVSTDTQYF. CDR3 nucleotides: TGCGCCAGCAGCGTTGGGGGGGCGGTTAGTACAGATACGCAGTATTTT. The rearrangement uses TRBV5-1 and TRBJ2-3; D possibly corresponds to TRBD2 (7 bases). The V end lost 4 bases, the J end lost 3 bases, and 18 bases lay between the germline ends. There are 16 residues in the CDR3. Germline CDR1 and CDR2: SGHRS and YFSETQ.

The rearrangement joins TRBV29-1 to TRBJ2-7; weak D call: TRBD2 (5 bases). This CDR3 comprises 13 residues. The germline V gene has CDR1 SQVTM and CDR2 ANQGSEA. V was clipped by 6 bases and J by 5 bases, with 17 bases between them. The CDR3 DNA reads TGCAGCGTGAGTCGAGGGTACGGGGACGAGCAGTACTTC. It is translated as CSVSRGYGDEQYF.

The chain is built from TRBV7-8 and TRBJ2-1; D unresolved. V was shortened by 5 bases and J by 0 bases, with 17 bases between the two germline ends. In germline, CDR1 is SGHVS, CDR2 FQNEAQ. CDR3 length equals 17 residues. CDR3 sequence (DNA): TGTGCCAGCAGCCCTCCTTTAATACCGAGCTCCTACAATGAGCAGTTCTTC. It yields the protein CASSPPLIPSSYNEQFF.

This clone turned up a few times. The chain joins TRBV29-1 to TRBJ1-1; D gene unclear. The germline V gene has CDR1 SQVTM and CDR2 ANQGSEA. V lost 4 bases and J lost 1, with 13 bases in between. The CDR3 is 14 residues long. DNA for the CDR3: TGCAGCGTTGGACCCCGGAGGGAGAACACTGAAGCTTTCTTT. Encoded protein: CSVGPRRENTEAFF.

The DNA of the CDR3 is TGTGCCAGCAGTACCGGGACAGGGGTCCCAGATACGCAGTATTTT. Translated, it gives CASSTGTGVPDTQYF. The gene calls are TRBV6-5 and TRBJ2-3; 10 nucleotides agree with TRBD1. The CDR3 has 15 residues. V lost 5 bases to trimming and J lost 4 bases; unmatched junction nucleotides: 6. The germline CDR1 and CDR2 sequences are MNHEY and SVGAGI.

This sequence joins TRBV11-2 and TRBJ2-7; 9 nucleotides match TRBD2. The trim removed 1 base at V and 5 bases at J, leaving 12 bases unmatched. The CDR3 extends over 17 amino acids. In germline, CDR1 is SGHAT, CDR2 FQNNGV. The CDR3, as DNA: TGTGCCAGCAGCTTAGGGCTTAGCGGGAGTAGGGTAAACGAGCAGTACTTC. Its translation is CASSLGLSGSRVNEQYF.

This chain connects TRBV4-1 to TRBJ2-7, with 8 nucleotides matching TRBD1. Trimming at V came to 5 bases and at J to 5 bases, leaving 8 bases not matched to a gene. In germline, CDR1 is MGHRA, CDR2 YSYEKL. CDR3 size: 14 residues. CDR3 region: CASSSQGAAHEQYF. The CDR3 coding sequence is TGCGCCAGCAGCTCCCAGGGGGCAGCCCACGAGCAGTACTTC.

The chain uses TRBV5-1 and TRBJ2-5, with D possibly being TRBD1 (5 bases). V shed 2 bases and J shed 4 bases, with 9 bases lying between them. Germline CDR1 reads SGHRS; CDR2 reads YFSETQ. The CDR3 has 13 residues. For the CDR3, the DNA is TGCGCCAGCAGCTTTCAGGGTGCAGAGACCCAGTACTTC. Amino acid sequence: CASSFQGAETQYF.

CDR3 sequence (DNA): TGTGCCAGCAGTGAAGACAGGGGAATTTATAGCAATCAGCCCCAGCATTTT. Amino acids: CASSEDRGIYSNQPQHF. The chain recombines TRBV2 with TRBJ1-5, with 7 bases aligning to TRBD1. Germline CDR1 is SNHLY and CDR2 is FYNNEI. J was trimmed by 0 bases and V by 1 base; bases with no gene match: 6. The CDR3 spans 17 residues.

V gene TRBV19 combines with J gene TRBJ2-2; 10 bases line up with TRBD1. With V trimmed by 5 bases and J by 1 base, 4 bases remained unmatched. The CDR3 runs to 16 residues. The germline V gene encodes CDR1 LNHDA and CDR2 SQIVND (reference sequence). CDR3 sequence reads: CASSPRDRGNTGELFF. The CDR3 DNA is TGTGCCAGTAGTCCCCGGGACAGGGGGAACACCGGGGAGCTGTTTTTT. The whole variable domain, remainder taken from reference TRBV19 and TRBJ2-2, is DGGITQSPKYLFRKEGQNVTLSCEQNLNHDAMYWYRQDPGQGLRLIYYSQIVNDFQKGDIAEGYSVSREKKESFPLTVTSAQKNPTAFYLCASSPRDRGNTGELFFGEGSRLTVL.

The chain has TRBV24-1 and TRBJ2-2; a possible D gene is TRBD1 (5 bases). Germline lookup yields CDR1 KGHDR and CDR2 SFDVKD. V lost 1 base and J 0 bases, leaving 11 bases between the germline ends. The CDR3 loop spans 17 amino acids. CDR3 region: CATSDFTRAPNTGELFF. The CDR3 region has the DNA TGTGCCACCAGTGATTTTACCAGGGCCCCGAACACCGGGGAGCTGTTTTTT.

This clone was detected once. This chain connects TRBV5-1 to TRBJ1-1; no clear D gene. Germline V gene sequence: CDR1 SGHRS, CDR2 YFSETQ. The V end was cut by 1 base, the J end by 1 base, with 8 bases between. The CDR3 loop spans 14 amino acids. DNA of the CDR3: TGCGCCAGCAGCTTGTTACAGACGAACACTGAAGCTTTCTTT. Amino acids: CASSLLQTNTEAFF.